This paragraph reports one T cell receptor (beta chain). Its antigen is not known. This CDR3 contains 14 residues. V lost 3 bases and J 6 bases, leaving 14 bases between the germline ends. Germline V gives CDR1 SGDLS, CDR2 YYNGEE. The entry originates in a study of cytomegalovirus exposure and HLA in healthy donors. Study details: An early release of data contained tens of millions of unique TCRs, which came from HLA-typed donors. Study-wide results and caveats: A later analysis reportedly found that, within productive TCRs, an Asian-associated ancestry cluster had fewer N-insertions than the mean observed across the roughly 690 donors. Association of a missense DCLRE1C variant with TCR beta V- and J-gene trimming was reported in a later analysis. Prior analysis indicated that the majority of TCR beta V segments exhibited productivity approximately 90% or approximately 30% of the time.

PCR primers comprised 60 Vbeta and 13 Jbeta primers. This table comes from immunoSEQ multiplex PCR, and its TCRdb copy is limited to in-frame clones, with some not included. The repertoire holds more than 85,000 clones, with less than 85% as singletons. The source of this sequence is a man in his thirties or forties in good health and CMV-seropositive. The chain recombines TRBV9 with TRBJ2-3; a possible D gene is TRBD2 (7 bases). The sequenced sample was PBMCs. CDR3 DNA: TGTGCCAGCAGCGAGGGGGGGGGATGGGATACGCAGTATTTT. It yields the protein CASSEGGGWDTQYF.